The 9 T cell receptor beta chains listed next were all sequenced from one sample in a study of regulatory T cells in long-lasting Graves disease. Investigators prepared the TCR beta libraries by applying iRepertoire HTBI primers and Arm-PCR of CDR3 regions. TCRdb itself ran the multiplex PCR reads through MiXCR, one entry per CDR3 protein. The table has roughly 300,000 distinct CDR3 sequences, 22% seen once; the top ten hold 56%. Time point noted: persistent/refractory GD, antithyroid drugs over 5 years with positive TRAb. PBMC-derived RNA was used for the TCR library. Specimen: peripheral blood mononuclear cells (PBMCs), collected when the disease was refractory, from a patient treated with antithyroid drugs. Receptors originate from a female donor with Graves disease.

In this sample, this clonotype turned up a few times. The V gene is TRBV4-3, the J gene TRBJ2-7, with D uncertain. Germline CDR1 and CDR2: LGHNA and YSLEER. Trimming pared 0 bases from V and 1 base from J, leaving 7 bases between. There are 14 residues in the CDR3. The CDR3 nucleotides are TGCGCCAGCAGCCAAGATCCACTGTCCTACGAGCAGTACTTC. Translated, it gives CASSQDPLSYEQYF.

V and J are TRBV30 and TRBJ2-7, with TRBD2 matching 8 bases. The CDR3 loop spans 16 amino acids. Germline V gene data show CDR1 as GTSNPN and CDR2 as SVGIG (reference sequence). V gave up 8 bases and J gave up 0 bases; unmatched junction bases: 15. CDR3: CASSSGRGLSSYEQYF. CDR3 DNA sequence: TGTGCCAGCTCTAGCGGGCGAGGGTTAAGCTCCTACGAGCAGTACTTC. Full variable domain (rest looked up from reference TRBV30 and TRBJ2-7): SQTIHQWPATLVQPVGSPLSLECTVEGTSNPNLYWYRQAAGRGLQLLFYSVGIGQISSEVPQNLSASRPQDRQFILSSKKLLLSDSGFYLCASSSGRGLSSYEQYFGPGTRLTVT.

The rearrangement uses TRBV19 and TRBJ2-7, with D hard to call. The CDR3 is made up of 14 amino acids. Germline assignment: CDR1 LNHDA and CDR2 SQIVND (reference sequence). The germline V and J ends were trimmed by 5 bases and 3 bases, with 14 bases remaining between them. Here the CDR3 DNA reads TGTGCCAGTAGTGCGCGGAGAATTGACTACGAGCAGTACTTC. It specifies CASSARRIDYEQYF.

The table lists this clonotype with a few counts. This chain links TRBV11-2 with TRBJ2-1, with D unresolved. Germline values: CDR1 SGHAT, CDR2 FQNNGV. Trimming stripped 2 bases from V and 0 bases from J, with 11 bases between. CDR3 length equals 16 residues. The DNA of the CDR3 is TGTGCCAGCAGCTTACGGTCGGCTTCCTCCTACAATGAGCAGTTCTTC. Translated, it gives CASSLRSASSYNEQFF.

This clonotype showed up just a few times. V usage is TRBV15 and J usage is TRBJ1-6; TRBD1 matches 9 bases. The CDR3 spans 20 residues. The V gene's germline CDR1 is LNHNV and CDR2 YYDKDF (reference sequence). The V gene end was trimmed by 2 bases and the J gene end by 4 bases; junction bases not matched to a gene: 15. CDR3 DNA sequence: TGTGCCACCAGCAGATATGGGACAGGGAAAGAATTCCTTTATAATTCACCCCTCCACTTT. Encoded protein: CATSRYGTGKEFLYNSPLHF. The entire variable domain, with the rest obtained from reference TRBV15 and TRBJ1-6, is as follows: DAMVIQNPRYQVTQFGKPVTLSCSQTLNHNVMYWYQQKSSQAPKLLFHYYDKDFNNEADTPDNFQSRRPNTSFCFLDIRSPGLGDTAMYLCATSRYGTGKEFLYNSPLHFGNGTRLTVT.

DNA of the CDR3: TGCAGTGCTAGTAAACAGCAGAACACTGAAGCTTTCTTT. As protein: CSASKQQNTEAFF. The chain couples TRBV20-1 to TRBJ1-1, with D uncertain. V lost 3 bases and J lost 1, with 9 bases in between. Germline assignment: CDR1 DFQATT and CDR2 SNEGSKA (reference sequence). The CDR3 is 13 residues long.

This clonotype was observed a handful of times. The rearrangement uses TRBV3-1 and TRBJ2-2; 9 bases agree with TRBD2. After removal of 4 bases from V and 4 bases from J, the junction contained 4 bases not matched to a gene. CDR3 size: 15 residues. Germline CDR1 and CDR2: LGHDT and YNNKEL (reference sequence). The CDR3 DNA is TGTGCCAGCAGCCGGAGCGGGAGGTCCACCGGGGAGCTGTTTTTT. Its translation: CASSRSGRSTGELFF.

The gene calls are TRBV10-3 and TRBJ2-5, with D uncertain. This CDR3 has 13 residues. V was clipped by 4 bases and J by 6 bases, with 12 bases between them. Germline CDR1 reads ENHRY; CDR2 reads SYGVKD. CDR3 sequence (DNA): TGTGCCATCAGTGCCGGAGAGGAACAGACCCAGTACTTC. As protein: CAISAGEEQTQYF.

This clonotype was found many times. The chain couples TRBV27 to TRBJ2-5, with D uncertain. The germline V and J ends were trimmed by 3 bases and 7 bases, with 6 bases remaining between them. CDR3 length equals 11 residues. The germline V gene has CDR1 MNHEY and CDR2 SMNVEV (reference sequence). The CDR3 loop is CASSFGGTQYF. The CDR3 region has the DNA TGTGCCAGCAGTTTTGGCGGGACCCAGTACTTC.